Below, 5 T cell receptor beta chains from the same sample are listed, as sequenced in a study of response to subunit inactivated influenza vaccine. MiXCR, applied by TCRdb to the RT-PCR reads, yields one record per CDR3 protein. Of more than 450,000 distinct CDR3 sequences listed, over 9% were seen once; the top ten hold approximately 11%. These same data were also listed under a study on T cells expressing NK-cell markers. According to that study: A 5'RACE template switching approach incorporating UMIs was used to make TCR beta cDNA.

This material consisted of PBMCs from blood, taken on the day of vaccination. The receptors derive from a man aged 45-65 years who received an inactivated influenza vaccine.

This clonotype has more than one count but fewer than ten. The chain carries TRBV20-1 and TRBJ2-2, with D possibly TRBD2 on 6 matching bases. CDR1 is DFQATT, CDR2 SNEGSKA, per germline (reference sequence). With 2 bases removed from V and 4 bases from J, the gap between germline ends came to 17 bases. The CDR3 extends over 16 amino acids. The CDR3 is CSARRRGGWSTGELFF. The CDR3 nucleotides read TGCAGTGCTAGACGGAGGGGAGGTTGGAGCACCGGGGAGCTGTTTTTT.

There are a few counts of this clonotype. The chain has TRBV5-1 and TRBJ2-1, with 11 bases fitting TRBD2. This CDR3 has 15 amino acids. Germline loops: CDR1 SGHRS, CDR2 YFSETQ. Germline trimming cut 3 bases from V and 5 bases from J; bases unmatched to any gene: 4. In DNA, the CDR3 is TGCGCCAGCAGCTGGTTAGCGGGAGGGAACAATGAGCAGTTCTTC. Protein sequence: CASSWLAGGNNEQFF.

The CDR3: CATSYRAGRADTQYF. Here the CDR3 DNA reads TGTGCCACCTCATACCGGGCCGGGAGGGCAGATACGCAGTATTTT. This chain uses TRBV15 with TRBJ2-3; TRBD2 agrees at 8 bases. CDR1 is LNHNV and CDR2 is YYDKDF in the germline V gene (reference sequence). The CDR3 length is 15 residues. V gave up 8 bases and J gave up 4 bases; unmatched junction bases: 11.

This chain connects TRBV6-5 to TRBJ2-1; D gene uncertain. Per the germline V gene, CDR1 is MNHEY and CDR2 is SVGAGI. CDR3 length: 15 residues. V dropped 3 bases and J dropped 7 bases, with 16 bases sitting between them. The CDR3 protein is CASSYRAEPWNEQFF. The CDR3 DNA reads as TGTGCCAGCAGTTATAGGGCAGAGCCCTGGAATGAGCAGTTCTTC.

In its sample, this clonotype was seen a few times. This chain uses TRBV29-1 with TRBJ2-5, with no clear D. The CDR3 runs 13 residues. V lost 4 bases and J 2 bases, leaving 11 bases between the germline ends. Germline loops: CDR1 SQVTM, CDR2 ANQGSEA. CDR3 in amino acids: CSVAGRLQETQYF. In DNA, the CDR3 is TGCAGCGTTGCCGGACGGTTACAAGAGACCCAGTACTTC.